This TCR beta chain was recorded in a study of regulatory T cells in long-lasting Graves disease. Arm-PCR with iRepertoire HTBI primers amplified the CDR3 regions for these TCR beta libraries. TCRdb re-derived calls from the multiplex PCR reads in MiXCR, one entry per CDR3 protein. The sample lists more than 450,000 distinct CDR3 sequences, about 12% seen once, with roughly 9.3% in the top ten. The time point was: newly diagnosed GD, antithyroid drugs for less than 3 months. From RNA extracted from PBMCs, the TCR library was made. The CDR3 consists of 15 residues. In germline, CDR1 is LGHNA, CDR2 YSLEER. Concerning this clonotype: A clone one base away is much larger, so this may be a read error.

The same data also contributed to another study, on T cells in Graves' hyperthyroidism and ophthalmopathy. That report adds: These patients, aged 18 to 65, had recently diagnosed hyperthyroidism lasting under 2 months. The TCR CDR3 was amplified in a first-round RT-PCR using the HTBI primer set. Ophthalmopathy and stable hyperthyroidism were told apart by a 13 V-J model.

The sequence derives from a woman in her thirties with Graves disease. The sample consisted of peripheral blood mononuclear cells (PBMCs), taken at new diagnosis, from a patient treated with antithyroid drugs. V usage is TRBV4-3 and J usage is TRBJ2-7; tentative D call: TRBD1 (6 bases). The CDR3 coding sequence is TGCGCCGGCAGCCAAGCCGCCGGACAGCCCTACGAGCAGTACTTC. Translating gives CAGSQAAGQPYEQYF.